This section outlines one T cell receptor (beta chain) sequence together with its context. Its antigen is not identified. V was shortened by 3 bases and J by 1 base, with 22 bases between the two germline ends. Germline CDR1 MNHEY, CDR2 SVGAGI. This CDR3 is built from 18 residues. With 10-nucleotide random UMIs included, cDNA was synthesized by 5'RACE. In TCRdb, the 5' RACE reads were re-called with MiXCR into one record per CDR3 protein. The table lists tens of thousands of distinct CDR3 sequences, roughly 7% of them singletons. Blood bank volunteers in Maryland, USA, served as healthy controls. These data come from a study of neurological immune-mediated disorders. Overall study results and limits: Whereas HTLV-1-associated myelopathy showed the most TCR clonal expansion, multiple sclerosis showed the least, with levels below those of healthy controls.

The material sequenced was PBMCs. V is TRBV6-5 and J is TRBJ2-7, with D perhaps matching TRBD1 or TRBD2 (5 bases each). The sequence was obtained from a middle-aged woman in good health. Here the CDR3 reads CASSYGVEGSWGSYEQYF. For the CDR3, the DNA is TGTGCCAGCAGTTATGGAGTAGAGGGATCGTGGGGGTCCTACGAGCAGTACTTC.